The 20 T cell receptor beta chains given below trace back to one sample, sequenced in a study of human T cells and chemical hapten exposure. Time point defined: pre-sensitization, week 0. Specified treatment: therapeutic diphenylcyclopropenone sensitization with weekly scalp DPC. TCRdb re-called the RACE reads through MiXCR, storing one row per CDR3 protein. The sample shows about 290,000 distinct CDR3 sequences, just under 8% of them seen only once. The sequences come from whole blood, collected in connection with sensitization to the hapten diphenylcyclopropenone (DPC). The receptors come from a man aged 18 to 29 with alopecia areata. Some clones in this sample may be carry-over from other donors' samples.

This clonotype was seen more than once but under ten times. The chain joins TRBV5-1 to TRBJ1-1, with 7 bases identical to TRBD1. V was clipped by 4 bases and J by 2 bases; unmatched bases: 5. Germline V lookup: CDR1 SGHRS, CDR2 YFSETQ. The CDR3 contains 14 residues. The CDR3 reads CASSRTGANTEAFF. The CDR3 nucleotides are TGCGCCAGCAGCCGAACAGGGGCCAACACTGAAGCTTTCTTT.

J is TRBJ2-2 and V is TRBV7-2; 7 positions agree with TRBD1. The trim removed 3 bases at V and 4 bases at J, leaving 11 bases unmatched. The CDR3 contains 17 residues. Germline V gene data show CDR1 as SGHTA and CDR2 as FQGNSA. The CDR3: CASSFFDRDYGTGELFF. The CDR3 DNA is TGTGCCAGCAGCTTTTTTGACAGGGATTATGGCACCGGGGAGCTGTTTTTT.

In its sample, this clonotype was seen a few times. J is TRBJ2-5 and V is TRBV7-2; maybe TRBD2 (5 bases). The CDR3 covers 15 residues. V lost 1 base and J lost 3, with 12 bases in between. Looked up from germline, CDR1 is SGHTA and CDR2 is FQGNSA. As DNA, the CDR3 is TGTGCCAGCAGCTTAGATCGGGGTGTTAAAGAGACCCAGTACTTC. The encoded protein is CASSLDRGVKETQYF.

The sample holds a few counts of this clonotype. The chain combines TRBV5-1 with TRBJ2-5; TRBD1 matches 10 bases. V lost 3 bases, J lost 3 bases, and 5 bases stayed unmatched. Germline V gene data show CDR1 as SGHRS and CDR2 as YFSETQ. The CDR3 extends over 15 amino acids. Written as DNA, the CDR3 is TGCGCCAGCAGCTCCGGGACAGGGGTCGAAGAGACCCAGTACTTC. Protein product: CASSSGTGVEETQYF. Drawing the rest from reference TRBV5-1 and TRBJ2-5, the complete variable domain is KAGVTQTPRYLIKTRGQQVTLSCSPISGHRSVSWYQQTPGQGLQFLFEYFSETQRNKGNFPGRFSGRQFSNSRSEMNVSTLELGDSALYLCASSSGTGVEETQYFGPGTRLLVL.

CDR3 in amino acids: CASSFDGSDGYTF. The CDR3 DNA reads as TGTGCCAGCAGTTTCGACGGGAGTGATGGCTACACCTTC. The gene calls are TRBV27 and TRBJ1-2; D is unresolved. The ends were cut back, 3 bases at V and 6 bases at J, with 11 bases in the middle. This CDR3 is 13 amino acids long. The germline gives CDR1 MNHEY, CDR2 SMNVEV (reference sequence).

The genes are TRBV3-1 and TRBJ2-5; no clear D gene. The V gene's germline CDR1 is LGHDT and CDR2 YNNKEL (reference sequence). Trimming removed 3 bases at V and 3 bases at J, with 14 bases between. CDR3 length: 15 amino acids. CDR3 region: CASSQPIPTKETQYF. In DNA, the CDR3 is TGTGCCAGCAGCCAGCCCATACCTACCAAAGAGACCCAGTACTTC.

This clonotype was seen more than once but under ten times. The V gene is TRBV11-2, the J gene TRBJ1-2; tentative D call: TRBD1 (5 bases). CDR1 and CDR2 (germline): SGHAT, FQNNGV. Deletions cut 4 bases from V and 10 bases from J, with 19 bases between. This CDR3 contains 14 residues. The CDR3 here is CASSSGIAGIVYTF. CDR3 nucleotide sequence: TGTGCCAGCAGCTCCGGGATCGCAGGGATAGTCTACACCTTC.

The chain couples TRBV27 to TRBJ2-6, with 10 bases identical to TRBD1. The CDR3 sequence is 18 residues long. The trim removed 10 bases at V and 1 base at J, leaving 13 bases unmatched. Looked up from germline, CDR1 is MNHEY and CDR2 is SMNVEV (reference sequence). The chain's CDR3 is CAIISTGQGPSGANVLTF. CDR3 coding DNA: TGTGCCATAATCAGCACGGGACAGGGGCCTTCTGGGGCCAACGTCCTGACTTTC. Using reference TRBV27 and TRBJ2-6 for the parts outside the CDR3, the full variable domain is EAQVTQNPRYLITVTGKKLTVTCSQNMNHEYMSWYRQDPGLGLRQIYYSMNVEVTDKGDVPEGYKVSRKEKRNFPLILESPSPNQTSLYFCAIISTGQGPSGANVLTFGAGSRLTVL.

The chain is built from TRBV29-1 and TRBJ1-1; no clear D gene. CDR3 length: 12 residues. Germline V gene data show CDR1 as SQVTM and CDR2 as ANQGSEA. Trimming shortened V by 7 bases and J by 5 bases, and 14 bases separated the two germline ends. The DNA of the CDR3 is TGCAGCGCGGAGACTTTCGGGACTGAAGCTTTCTTT. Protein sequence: CSAETFGTEAFF.

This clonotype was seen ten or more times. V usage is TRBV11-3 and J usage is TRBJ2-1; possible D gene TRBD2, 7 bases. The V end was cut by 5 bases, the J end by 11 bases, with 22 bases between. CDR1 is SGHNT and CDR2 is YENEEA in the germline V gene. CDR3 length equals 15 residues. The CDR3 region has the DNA TGTGCCAGCAGCCCATGGAGGGGGGGACCAGGTCAGCAGTTCTTC. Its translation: CASSPWRGGPGQQFF.

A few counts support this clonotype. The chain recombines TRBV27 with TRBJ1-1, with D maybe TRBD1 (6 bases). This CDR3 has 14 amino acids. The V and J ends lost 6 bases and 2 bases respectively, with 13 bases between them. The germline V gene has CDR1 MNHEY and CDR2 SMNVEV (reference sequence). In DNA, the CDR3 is TGTGCCAGCAGCATATACAGGGCCAACACTGAAGCTTTCTTT. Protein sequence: CASSIYRANTEAFF.

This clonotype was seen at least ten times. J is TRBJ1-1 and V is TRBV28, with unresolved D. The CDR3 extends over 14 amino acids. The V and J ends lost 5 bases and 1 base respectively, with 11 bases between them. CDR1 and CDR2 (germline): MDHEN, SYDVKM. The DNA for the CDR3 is TGTGCCAGCAGTCTAACACCTTCGAACACTGAAGCTTTCTTT. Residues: CASSLTPSNTEAFF.

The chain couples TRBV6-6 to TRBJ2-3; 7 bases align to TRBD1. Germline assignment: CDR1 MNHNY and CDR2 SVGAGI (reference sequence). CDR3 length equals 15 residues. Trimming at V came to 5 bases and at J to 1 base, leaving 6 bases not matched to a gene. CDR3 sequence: CASSRRQGGTDTQYF. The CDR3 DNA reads TGTGCCAGCAGTCGTCGACAGGGTGGCACAGATACGCAGTATTTT.

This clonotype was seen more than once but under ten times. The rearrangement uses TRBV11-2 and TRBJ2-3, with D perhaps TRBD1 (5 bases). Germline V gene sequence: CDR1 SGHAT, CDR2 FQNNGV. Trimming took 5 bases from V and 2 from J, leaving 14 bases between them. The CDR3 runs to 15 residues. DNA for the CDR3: TGTGCCAGCAGCCCTTGGGGCAGGGCCACAGATACGCAGTATTTT. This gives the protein CASSPWGRATDTQYF.

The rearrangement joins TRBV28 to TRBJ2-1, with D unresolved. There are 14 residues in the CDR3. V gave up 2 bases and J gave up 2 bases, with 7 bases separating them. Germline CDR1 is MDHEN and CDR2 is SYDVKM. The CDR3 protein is CASSLITPYNEQFF. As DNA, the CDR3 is TGTGCCAGCAGTTTAATAACGCCCTACAATGAGCAGTTCTTC. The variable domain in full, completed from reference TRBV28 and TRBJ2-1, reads DVKVTQSSRYLVKRTGEKVFLECVQDMDHENMFWYRQDPGLGLRLIYFSYDVKMKEKGDIPEGYSVSREKKERFSLILESASTNQTSMYLCASSLITPYNEQFFGPGTRLTVL.

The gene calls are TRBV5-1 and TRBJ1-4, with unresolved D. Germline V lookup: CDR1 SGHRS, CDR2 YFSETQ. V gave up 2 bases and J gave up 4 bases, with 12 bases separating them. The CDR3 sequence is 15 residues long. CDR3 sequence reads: CASSFGSHFNEKLFF. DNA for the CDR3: TGCGCCAGCAGCTTCGGGAGCCACTTTAATGAAAAACTGTTTTTT.

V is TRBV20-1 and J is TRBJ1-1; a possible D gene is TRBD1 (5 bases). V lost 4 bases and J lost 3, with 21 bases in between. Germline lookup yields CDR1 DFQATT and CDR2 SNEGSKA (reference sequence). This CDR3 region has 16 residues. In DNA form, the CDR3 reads TGCAGTGCTAATACAGAGTGGGGGAGACTTTACACTGAAGCTTTCTTT. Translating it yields CSANTEWGRLYTEAFF.

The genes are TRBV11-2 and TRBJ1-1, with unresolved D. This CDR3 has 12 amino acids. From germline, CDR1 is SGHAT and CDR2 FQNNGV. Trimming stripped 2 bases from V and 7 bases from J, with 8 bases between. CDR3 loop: CASSLSIREAFF. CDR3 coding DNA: TGTGCCAGCAGCTTATCCATACGTGAAGCTTTCTTT.

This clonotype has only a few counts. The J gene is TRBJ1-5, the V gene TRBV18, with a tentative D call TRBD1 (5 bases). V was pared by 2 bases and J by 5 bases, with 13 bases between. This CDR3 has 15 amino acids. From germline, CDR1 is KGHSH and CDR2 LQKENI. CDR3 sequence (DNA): TGTGCCAGCTCACCAGACCAGGGACGGCATCAGCCCCAGCATTTT. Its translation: CASSPDQGRHQPQHF. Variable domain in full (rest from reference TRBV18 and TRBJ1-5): NAGVMQNPRHLVRRRGQEARLRCSPMKGHSHVYWYRQLPEEGLKFMVYLQKENIIDESGMPKERFSAEFPKEGPSILRIQQVVRGDSAAYFCASSPDQGRHQPQHFGDGTRLSIL.

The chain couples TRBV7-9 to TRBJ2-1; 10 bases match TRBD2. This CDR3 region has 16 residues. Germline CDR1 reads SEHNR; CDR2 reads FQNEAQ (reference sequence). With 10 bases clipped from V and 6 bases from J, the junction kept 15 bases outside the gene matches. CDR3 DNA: TGTGCCACCCGAGTCAGTAGAGCGGGGGGGACCAATGAGCAGTTCTTC. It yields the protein CATRVSRAGGTNEQFF. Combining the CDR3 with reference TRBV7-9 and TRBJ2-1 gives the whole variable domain DTGVSQNPRHKITKRGQNVTFRCDPISEHNRLYWYRQTLGQGPEFLTYFQNEAQLEKSRLLSDRFSAERPKGSFSTLEIQRTEQGDSAMYLCATRVSRAGGTNEQFFGPGTRLTVL.